The clone carrying this TCR beta chain occurred a few times. This sample stems from a study of T cells after yellow fever vaccination. For the study at large: Those fractions that held only low numbers of cells were prepared using the SMART-Seq v4 Ultra Low Input RNA kit.

TCRdb reanalysed the 5' RACE reads using MiXCR and keeps one entry per CDR3 protein. The sample has 500,000 to 650,000 distinct CDR3 sequences; about a sixth are singletons. The CDR3 runs 18 residues. Germline-derived CDR1 and CDR2 are SGHAT and FQDESV (reference sequence). The J segment lost 5 bases and the V segment lost 5 bases, leaving 19 bases of the junction unmatched. V and J are TRBV11-1 and TRBJ1-2; 8 bases are a match to TRBD1. This TCR was sampled from a man between 18 and 29 years old who received the YFV17D yellow fever vaccine. The sequencing here drew on PBMCs, taken 5 to 6 days after the first yellow fever vaccination. The CDR3 loop reads CASSPLGTGPISLYGYTF. The DNA of the CDR3 is TGTGCCAGCAGCCCCCTCGGGACAGGCCCAATCAGCTTATATGGCTACACCTTC.